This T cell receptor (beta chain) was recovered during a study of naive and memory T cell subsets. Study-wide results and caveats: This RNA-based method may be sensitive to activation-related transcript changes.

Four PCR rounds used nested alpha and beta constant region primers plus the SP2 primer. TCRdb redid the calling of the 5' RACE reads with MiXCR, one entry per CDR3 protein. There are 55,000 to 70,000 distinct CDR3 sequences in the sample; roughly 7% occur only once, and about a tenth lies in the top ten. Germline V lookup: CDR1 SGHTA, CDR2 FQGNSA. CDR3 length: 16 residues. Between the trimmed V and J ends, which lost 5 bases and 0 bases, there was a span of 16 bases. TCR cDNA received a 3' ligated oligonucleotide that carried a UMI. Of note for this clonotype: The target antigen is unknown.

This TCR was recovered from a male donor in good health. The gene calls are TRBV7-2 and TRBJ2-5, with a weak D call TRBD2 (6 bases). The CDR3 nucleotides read TGTGCCAGCAGCCCAAACCCGGGAGCGTACCAAGAGACCCAGTACTTC. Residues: CASSPNPGAYQETQYF.